The sequence of this T cell receptor beta chain was determined in a study of blood T cells in healthy people across ages. Whole-study findings and limits: Unsorted PBMCs ruled out conclusive naive versus antigen-experienced comparison.

Using a J-beta primer mix together with a sample-barcoded 5' primer, a second PCR was run for roughly 6 to 11 cycles. Each cDNA molecule carried a tag from a template-switch adaptor that contained 12 random nucleotides. TCRdb redid the calling of the 5' RACE reads with MiXCR, one entry per CDR3 protein. Among hundreds of thousands of distinct CDR3 sequences listed, about 20% were seen once. Germline V gives CDR1 KGHDR, CDR2 SFDVKD. The CDR3 sequence is 17 residues long. V was pared by 2 bases and J by 4 bases, with 14 bases between. The table lists this clonotype with a few counts. Its cognate antigen is unknown. Isolated per sample were at least 7 million PBMCs. Extraction of total RNA produced a minimum of 5.5 micrograms from each sample.

This rearrangement joins TRBV24-1 to TRBJ2-6, with D perhaps matching TRBD1 (6 bases). Input material: blood. The source is an older man in good health. CDR3 bases: TGTGCCACCAGTGATTCAGGGGCCGGTCGAGGGGCCAACGTCCTGACTTTC. Its protein product is CATSDSGAGRGANVLTF.